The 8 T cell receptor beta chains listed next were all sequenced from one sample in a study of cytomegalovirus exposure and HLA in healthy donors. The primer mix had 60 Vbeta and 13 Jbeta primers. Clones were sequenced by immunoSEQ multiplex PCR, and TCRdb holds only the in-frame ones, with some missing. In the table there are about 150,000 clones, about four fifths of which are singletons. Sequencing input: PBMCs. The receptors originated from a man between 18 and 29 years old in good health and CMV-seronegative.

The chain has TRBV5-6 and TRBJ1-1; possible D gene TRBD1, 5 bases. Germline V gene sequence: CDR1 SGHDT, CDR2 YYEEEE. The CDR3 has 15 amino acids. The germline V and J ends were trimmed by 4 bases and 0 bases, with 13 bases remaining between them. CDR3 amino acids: CASSLPGVMNTEAFF. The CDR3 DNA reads TGTGCCAGCAGCCTGCCGGGGGTCATGAACACTGAAGCTTTCTTT.

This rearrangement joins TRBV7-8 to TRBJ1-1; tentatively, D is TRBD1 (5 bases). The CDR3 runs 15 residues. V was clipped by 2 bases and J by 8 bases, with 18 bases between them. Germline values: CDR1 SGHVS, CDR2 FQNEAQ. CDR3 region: CASSLTEQARKEAFF. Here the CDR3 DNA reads TGTGCCAGCAGCTTAACCGAACAGGCTCGAAAGGAAGCTTTCTTT.

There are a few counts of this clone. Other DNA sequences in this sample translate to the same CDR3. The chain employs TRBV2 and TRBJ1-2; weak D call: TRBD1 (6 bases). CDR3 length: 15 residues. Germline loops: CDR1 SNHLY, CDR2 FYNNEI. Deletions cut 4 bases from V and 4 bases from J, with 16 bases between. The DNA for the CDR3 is TGTGCCAGCAGTGGTTTTCTTCTAGGGGGCTATGGCTACACCTTC. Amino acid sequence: CASSGFLLGGYGYTF.

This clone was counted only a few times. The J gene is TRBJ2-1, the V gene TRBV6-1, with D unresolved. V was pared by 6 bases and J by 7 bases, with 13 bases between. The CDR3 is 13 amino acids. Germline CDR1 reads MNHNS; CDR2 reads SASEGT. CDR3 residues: CASRPLTHNEQFF. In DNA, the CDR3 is TGTGCCAGCAGGCCTCTTACTCATAATGAGCAGTTCTTC.

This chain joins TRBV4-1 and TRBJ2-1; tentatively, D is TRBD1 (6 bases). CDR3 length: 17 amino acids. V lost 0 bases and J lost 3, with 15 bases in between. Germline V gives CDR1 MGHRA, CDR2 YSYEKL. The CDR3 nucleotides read TGCGCCAGCAGCCAAGATTCGTTCAGGGGATTCTACAATGAGCAGTTCTTC. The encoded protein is CASSQDSFRGFYNEQFF.

CDR3 nucleotide sequence: TGTGCCAGCAGCTTAGATCAGGGAACCCAAGAGACCCAGTACTTC. Translation gives CASSLDQGTQETQYF. The chain employs TRBV11-2 and TRBJ2-5; weak D call: TRBD1 (5 bases). Germline CDR1 SGHAT, CDR2 FQNNGV. The CDR3 consists of 15 residues. V lost 0 bases, J lost 1 base, and 9 bases lay in between.

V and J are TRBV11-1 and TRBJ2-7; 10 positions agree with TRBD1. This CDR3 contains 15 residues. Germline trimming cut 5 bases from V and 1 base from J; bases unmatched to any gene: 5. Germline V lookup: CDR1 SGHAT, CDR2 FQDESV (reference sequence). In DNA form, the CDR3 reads TGTGCCAGCAGCGCGGGGGACAGGGGATCCTACGAGCAGTACGTC. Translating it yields CASSAGDRGSYEQYV.

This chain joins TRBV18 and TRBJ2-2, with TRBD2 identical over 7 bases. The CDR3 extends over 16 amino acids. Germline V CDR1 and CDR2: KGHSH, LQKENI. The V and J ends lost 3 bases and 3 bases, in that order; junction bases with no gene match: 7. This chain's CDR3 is CASSPSPGLYTGELFF. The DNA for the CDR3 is TGTGCCAGCTCACCGAGCCCGGGACTATACACCGGGGAGCTGTTTTTT.